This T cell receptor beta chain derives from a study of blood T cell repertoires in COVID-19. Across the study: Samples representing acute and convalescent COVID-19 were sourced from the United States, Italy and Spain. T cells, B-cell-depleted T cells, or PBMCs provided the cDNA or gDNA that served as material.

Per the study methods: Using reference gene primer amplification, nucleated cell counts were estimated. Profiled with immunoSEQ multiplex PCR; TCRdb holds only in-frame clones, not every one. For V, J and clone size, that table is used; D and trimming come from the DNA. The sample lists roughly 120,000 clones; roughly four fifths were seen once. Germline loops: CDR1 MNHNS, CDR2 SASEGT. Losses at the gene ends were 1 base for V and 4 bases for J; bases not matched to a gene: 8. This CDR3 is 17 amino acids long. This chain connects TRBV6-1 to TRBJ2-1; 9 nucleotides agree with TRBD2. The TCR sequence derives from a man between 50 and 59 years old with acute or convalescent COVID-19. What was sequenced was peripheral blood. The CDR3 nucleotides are TGTGCCAGCAGTGAAGAAGCCGGACTAGCGCCATACAATGAGCAGTTCTTC. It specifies CASSEEAGLAPYNEQFF.